Listed here are 13 T cell receptor beta chains from one sample, sequenced in a study of T-cell reconstitution after alpha-beta-depleted transplantation in children. Unique molecular identifiers featured in how the TCRbeta library was prepared. MiXCR was run by TCRdb on the PCR reads, yielding one entry per CDR3 protein. The sample lists 90,000 to 130,000 distinct CDR3 sequences; over 9% were seen once. Sequenced material: PBMCs, taken before TCRalphabeta/CD19-depleted stem cell transplant. The receptors derive from a boy aged 2 to 9 with acute lymphoblastic leukemia, due to receive a stem cell transplant.

This clonotype was seen a few times. The genes are TRBV5-5 and TRBJ2-7, with 8 bases that match TRBD2. CDR3 length: 16 residues. The germline gives CDR1 SGHKS, CDR2 YYEKEE (reference sequence). The V segment lost 0 bases and the J segment 3 bases; nucleotides outside the gene matches: 8. CDR3 DNA: TGTGCCAGCAGCTTGGGGAGCGGGAGACAAGGCTACGAGCAGTACTTC. Its translation: CASSLGSGRQGYEQYF. Variable domain in full (rest from reference TRBV5-5 and TRBJ2-7): DAGVTQSPTHLIKTRGQQVTLRCSPISGHKSVSWYQQVLGQGPQFIFQYYEKEERGRGNFPDRFSARQFPNYSSELNVNALLLGDSALYLCASSLGSGRQGYEQYFGPGTRLTVT.

J is TRBJ1-1 and V is TRBV3-1; D is possibly TRBD1 (6 bases). V shed 5 bases and J shed 0 bases, with 10 bases lying between them. The CDR3 totals 14 residues. Germline V gene sequence: CDR1 LGHDT, CDR2 YNNKEL (reference sequence). CDR3: CASSGGGVNTEAFF. The DNA for the CDR3 is TGTGCCAGCAGCGGGGGCGGGGTGAACACTGAAGCTTTCTTT. The full variable domain, with the rest looked up from reference TRBV3-1 and TRBJ1-1, is DTAVSQTPKYLVTQMGNDKSIKCEQNLGHDTMYWYKQDSKKFLKIMFSYNNKELIINETVPNRFSPKSPDKAHLNLHINSLELGDSAVYFCASSGGGVNTEAFFGQGTRLTVV.

A few counts support this clonotype. The V and J genes are TRBV24-1 and TRBJ2-2; perhaps D is TRBD1 or TRBD2 (6 bases each). This CDR3 has 15 residues. The germline V and J ends were trimmed by 10 bases and 5 bases, with 19 bases remaining between them. The V gene's germline CDR1 is KGHDR and CDR2 SFDVKD. This CDR3 is CATQGPGEFTGELFF. The DNA for the CDR3 is TGTGCCACTCAGGGGCCGGGAGAATTTACCGGGGAGCTGTTTTTT.

This clonotype was seen ten or more times. This rearrangement joins TRBV7-9 to TRBJ1-1; maybe TRBD1 (6 bases). This CDR3 has 12 residues. Per the germline V gene, CDR1 is SEHNR and CDR2 is FQNEAQ (reference sequence). V lost 4 bases to trimming and J lost 7 bases, with 10 bases between them. The CDR3 sequence: CASSSQGIEAFF. CDR3 coding DNA: TGTGCCAGCAGCTCACAGGGTATTGAAGCTTTCTTT.

In its sample, this clonotype was seen many times. The chain has TRBV20-1 and TRBJ2-3; D unclear. CDR1 and CDR2 from the germline V gene are DFQATT and SNEGSKA (reference sequence). The V gene lost 0 bases and the J gene lost 2 bases, with 18 bases spanning the gap. The CDR3 runs 17 residues. CDR3 sequence reads: CSARDIRQSMVTDTQYF. For the CDR3, the DNA is TGCAGTGCTAGAGATATTCGGCAGTCTATGGTCACAGATACGCAGTATTTT.

About this clonotype itself: The conserved phenylalanine or tryptophan normally closing the CDR3 is absent here, so this likely arose from a read error. J is TRBJ1-1 and V is TRBV6-1, with D perhaps TRBD1 (6 bases). Germline V lookup: CDR1 MNHNS, CDR2 SASEGT. The CDR3 sequence is 15 residues long. V dropped 5 bases and J dropped 0 bases, with 13 bases sitting between them. The CDR3: CASSTKQGLNTEAFC. CDR3 coding DNA: TGTGCCAGCAGTACCAAACAGGGACTGAACACTGAAGCTTTCTGT.

Many counts were recorded for this clonotype. The chain recombines TRBV7-9 with TRBJ2-7, with TRBD1 identical over 7 bases. This CDR3 region has 14 residues. The germline V gene encodes CDR1 SEHNR and CDR2 FQNEAQ (reference sequence). V shed 5 bases, J shed 0 bases, and the junction held 4 bases outside the gene matches. CDR3 sequence: CASSNRDSSYEQYF. CDR3 sequence (DNA): TGTGCCAGCAGCAACCGGGACAGCTCCTACGAGCAGTACTTC.

The chain combines TRBV28 with TRBJ2-7; 9 bases align to TRBD2. Losses at the gene ends were 9 bases for V and 3 bases for J; bases not matched to a gene: 9. This CDR3 contains 14 residues. CDR1 is MDHEN and CDR2 is SYDVKM in the germline V gene. Written as DNA, the CDR3 is TGTGCCAGTGCTGCTAGCGGGATGGTCTACGAGCAGTACTTC. This gives the protein CASAASGMVYEQYF.

The table lists this clonotype with a few counts. The chain carries TRBV25-1 and TRBJ2-2; tentative D call: TRBD2 (5 bases). Between the trimmed V and J ends, which lost 11 bases and 7 bases, there was a span of 14 bases. This CDR3 has 12 amino acids. The germline V gene encodes CDR1 MGHDK and CDR2 SYGVNS. DNA of the CDR3: TGTGCCCGACCGGCGGGCGGCGGGGAGCTGTTTTTT. Protein sequence: CARPAGGGELFF.

This clonotype was detected a few times. DNA for the CDR3: TGTGCCAGCAGCGGGACCGGGACAGGGGTCTACGAGCAGTACTTC. Translated: CASSGTGTGVYEQYF. This rearrangement joins TRBV7-2 to TRBJ2-7; 10 positions agree with TRBD1. The CDR3 totals 15 residues. Germline-derived CDR1 and CDR2 are SGHTA and FQGNSA. V trimming: 5 bases; J trimming: 3 bases; junction bases outside the gene matches: 7.

The chain has TRBV12-3 or TRBV12-4 and TRBJ2-2, with 8 bases that match TRBD1. This CDR3 has 16 amino acids. With V trimmed by 7 bases and J by 3 bases, 10 bases remained unmatched. CDR3 sequence reads: CASIPWETGDTGELFF. The CDR3 DNA reads as TGTGCCAGCATACCCTGGGAGACAGGGGACACCGGGGAGCTGTTTTTT.

This clonotype was seen many times. This rearrangement joins TRBV6-1 to TRBJ1-1; D is perhaps TRBD1 (5 bases). The CDR3 is 14 amino acids. Germline V gene sequence: CDR1 MNHNS, CDR2 SASEGT. V was cut by 4 bases and J by 2 bases, with 11 bases left in between. Written as DNA, the CDR3 is TGTGCCAGCAGTGGCGGGACTGTTAACACTGAAGCTTTCTTT. Amino acid sequence: CASSGGTVNTEAFF.

This clonotype was seen a few times. The chain links TRBV19 to TRBJ2-1; TRBD2 aligns across 12 bases. The germline V gene encodes CDR1 LNHDA and CDR2 SQIVND (reference sequence). This CDR3 contains 18 residues. After removal of 5 bases from V and 3 bases from J, the junction contained 11 bases not matched to a gene. The CDR3, as DNA: TGTGCCAGTAGTGTGACTAGCGGGAGTGACCCCCTCTACAATGAGCAGTTCTTC. Amino acid sequence: CASSVTSGSDPLYNEQFF.